What follows describes a single TCR beta chain. These data belong to a study of blood T cell repertoires in COVID-19. Study details: The United States, Italy and Spain provided the acute and convalescent COVID-19 samples.

Profiled with immunoSEQ multiplex PCR; TCRdb holds only in-frame clones, not every one. Found here are approximately 230,000 clones, about four fifths of them singletons; the top ten hold over 7.5%. V shed 0 bases and J shed 6 bases, with 9 bases lying between them. The CDR3 loop spans 14 amino acids. Germline-derived CDR1 and CDR2 are SGHRS and YFSETQ. The receptor comes from a man older than 75 with acute or convalescent COVID-19. The specimen sequenced was peripheral blood. J is TRBJ2-2 and V is TRBV5-1; D is perhaps TRBD2 (6 bases). The CDR3 loop is CASSLGLGAGELFF. DNA for the CDR3: TGCGCCAGCAGCTTGGGACTAGGCGCCGGGGAGCTGTTTTTT.